Here is one T cell receptor (beta chain) with its context. This entry belongs to a study of memory CD4+ T cells and cytomegalovirus serostatus. This CDR3 has 12 residues. Germline CDR1 MGHDK, CDR2 SYGVNS. The ends were cut back, 7 bases at V and 8 bases at J, with 14 bases in the middle. Single viable CD3+CD4+CD8-CD45RO+ cells were sorted as the memory CD4+ T cells. Some clones are missing from TCRdb's copy, which holds only in-frame ones; the method was immunoSEQ multiplex PCR. The table shows about 61,000 clones, with roughly four fifths occurring only once. The sequencing sample was made of memory CD4+ T cells from blood. The receptor was isolated from an adult in good health and CMV-seronegative. The chain has TRBV25-1 and TRBJ1-2; tentatively, D is TRBD1 (5 bases). CDR3 DNA: TGTGCCAGCACTGAGGGCTCAGGGGGCTACACCTTC. Residues: CASTEGSGGYTF.